A single sample gave rise to the 2 T cell receptor beta chains below, sequenced in a study of T-cell memory formation after mild COVID-19. A single record per CDR3 protein comes from TCRdb applying MiXCR to the 5' RACE reads. The sample has around 530,000 distinct CDR3 sequences, roughly 22% seen once. Specimen: PBMCs or a T cell subset sorted from them (not recorded which). All receptors come from an adult woman who had mild COVID-19 (a few samples of this study predate the infection). Cell type and time point are not known.

In this sample, this clonotype turned up a few times. The rearrangement uses TRBV7-6 and TRBJ2-1; the D is unclear. V shed 3 bases and J shed 2 bases, with 14 bases lying between them. Germline V CDR1 and CDR2: SGHVS, FNYEAQ. The CDR3 totals 16 residues. The CDR3 DNA reads as TGTGCCAGCAGCTTCGGAACGACTTTCCCCTACAATGAGCAGTTCTTC. It specifies CASSFGTTFPYNEQFF.

CDR3 DNA sequence: TGTGCCAGCAGTTACCTAGCGGGGGGAATAGATACGCAGTATTTT. Encoded protein: CASSYLAGGIDTQYF. The V gene is TRBV2, the J gene TRBJ2-3; 11 bases align to TRBD2. CDR3 length: 15 residues. Germline V lookup: CDR1 SNHLY, CDR2 FYNNEI. Losses at the gene ends were 5 bases for V and 5 bases for J; bases not matched to a gene: 6. Based on the CDR3 plus reference TRBV2 and TRBJ2-3, the full variable domain is EPEVTQTPSHQVTQMGQEVILRCVPISNHLYFYWYRQILGQKVEFLVSFYNNEISEKSEIFDDQFSVERPDGSNFTLKIRSTKLEDSAMYFCASSYLAGGIDTQYFGPGTRLTVL.